These 8 T cell receptor beta chains originate from one sample sequenced in a study of cytomegalovirus exposure and HLA in healthy donors. The PCR contained 60 Vbeta and 13 Jbeta primers. Produced via immunoSEQ multiplex PCR; TCRdb's table is partial and in-frame only. The sample contains roughly 110,000 clones, less than 80% of which appear only once. The specimen sequenced was PBMCs. These receptors were taken from a young man in good health and CMV-seronegative.

This clone showed up just a few times. This chain connects TRBV9 to TRBJ2-3; 13 bases are a match to TRBD2. Unmatched junction bases numbered 5, after V lost 0 bases and J lost 4 bases. This CDR3 spans 17 amino acids. Germline CDR1 and CDR2: SGDLS and YYNGEE. This chain's CDR3 is CASSVDKLAGGADTQYF. CDR3 bases: TGTGCCAGCAGCGTAGATAAACTAGCGGGAGGGGCAGATACGCAGTATTTT.

The rearrangement joins TRBV30 to TRBJ1-2; weak D call: TRBD1 (5 bases). V was pared by 0 bases and J by 3 bases, with 17 bases between. Germline V lookup: CDR1 GTSNPN, CDR2 SVGIG (reference sequence). This CDR3 is 16 amino acids long. CDR3 nucleotides: TGTGCCTGGAGTGTACTGATCGCAGGGAAGGACTATGGCTACACCTTC. Its translation is CAWSVLIAGKDYGYTF.

The chain couples TRBV7-8 to TRBJ1-5, with D perhaps matching TRBD1 (5 bases). The CDR3 is 16 amino acids. The V end was cut by 1 base, the J end by 4 bases, with 14 bases between. Germline assignment: CDR1 SGHVS and CDR2 FQNEAQ. Here the CDR3 reads CASSLVAGNKNQPQHF. CDR3 DNA sequence: TGTGCCAGCAGCTTAGTGGCAGGGAATAAGAATCAGCCCCAGCATTTT.

V gene TRBV5-1 combines with J gene TRBJ2-5; the match to TRBD1 covers 9 bases. From germline, CDR1 is SGHRS and CDR2 YFSETQ. This CDR3 is 14 amino acids long. Trimming at V came to 4 bases and at J to 11 bases, leaving 12 bases not matched to a gene. CDR3 sequence (DNA): TGCGCCAGCAGCCAGACACAGGGGGCAGGTGAGCAGTACTTC. Amino acids: CASSQTQGAGEQYF.

This chain uses TRBV5-1 with TRBJ2-5; weak D call: TRBD2 (6 bases). V lost 0 bases to trimming and J lost 1 base, with 10 bases between them. The CDR3 totals 15 residues. Germline values: CDR1 SGHRS, CDR2 YFSETQ. CDR3: CASSLVGEVQETQYF. The DNA for the CDR3 is TGCGCCAGCAGCTTGGTGGGGGAGGTCCAAGAGACCCAGTACTTC.

This clone was seen more than once but under ten times. The V and J genes are TRBV5-6 and TRBJ2-7, with a tentative D call TRBD2 (6 bases). Germline V gives CDR1 SGHDT, CDR2 YYEEEE. This CDR3 is built from 16 residues. Trimming took 2 bases from V and 7 from J, leaving 22 bases between them. DNA of the CDR3: TGTGCCAGCAGCTTCAGGTCGGGAGCTACTACTGGGGAGCAGTACTTC. Its protein is CASSFRSGATTGEQYF.

This clone was detected only a few times. The V and J genes are TRBV7-6 and TRBJ2-2; 8 nucleotides match TRBD1. The CDR3 extends over 14 amino acids. With 3 bases clipped from V and 4 bases from J, the junction kept 1 base outside the gene matches. Looked up from germline, CDR1 is SGHVS and CDR2 is FNYEAQ. This chain's CDR3 is CASSFTGGTGELFF. The CDR3 DNA is TGTGCCAGCAGCTTTACAGGGGGCACCGGGGAGCTGTTTTTT.

The chain is built from TRBV20-1 and TRBJ1-4; D ambiguous. Trimming removed 3 bases at V and 9 bases at J, with 8 bases between. The CDR3 contains 11 residues. The germline CDR1 and CDR2 sequences are DFQATT and SNEGSKA (reference sequence). CDR3 sequence: CSASVLQKLFF. CDR3 bases: TGCAGTGCTAGCGTTCTTCAAAAACTGTTTTTT.